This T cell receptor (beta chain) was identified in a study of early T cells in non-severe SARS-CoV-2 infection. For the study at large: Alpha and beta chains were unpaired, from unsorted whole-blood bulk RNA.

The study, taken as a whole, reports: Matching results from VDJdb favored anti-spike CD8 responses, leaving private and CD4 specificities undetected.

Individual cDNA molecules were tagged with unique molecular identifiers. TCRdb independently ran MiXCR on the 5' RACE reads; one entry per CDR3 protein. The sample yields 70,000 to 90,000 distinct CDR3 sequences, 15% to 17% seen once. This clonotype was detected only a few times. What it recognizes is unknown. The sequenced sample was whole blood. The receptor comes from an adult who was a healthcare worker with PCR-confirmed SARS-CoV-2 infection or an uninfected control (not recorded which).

CDR3: CASSLGSGGREQFF. CDR3 sequence (DNA): TGTGCCAGCAGCTTAGGTAGCGGGGGTCGTGAGCAGTTCTTC. The chain employs TRBV11-3 and TRBJ2-1, with 9 bases that match TRBD2. Looked up from germline, CDR1 is SGHNT and CDR2 is YENEEA. V gave up 1 base and J gave up 9 bases; unmatched junction bases: 4. This CDR3 has 14 residues.